This note documents a single TCR beta chain sequence. Germline V CDR1 and CDR2: SEHNR, FQNEAQ (reference sequence). This CDR3 is 16 amino acids long. V was clipped by 4 bases and J by 5 bases; unmatched bases: 10. This table comes from immunoSEQ multiplex PCR, and its TCRdb copy is limited to in-frame clones, with some not included. The sample lists approximately 200,000 clones; 85% were seen once. This entry comes from a study of blood T cell repertoires in COVID-19. Sequencing used PBMCs or T cells enriched from blood (not recorded which). This sequence was found in a man aged 35-49 years who had recovered from COVID-19. The J gene is TRBJ2-5, the V gene TRBV7-9, with 10 bases identical to TRBD1. For the CDR3, the DNA is TGTGCCAGCAGCTCACCGAGGGACAGGGGAAGGGAGACCCAGTACTTC. Translating gives CASSSPRDRGRETQYF. The variable domain in full, completed from reference TRBV7-9 and TRBJ2-5, reads DTGVSQNPRHKITKRGQNVTFRCDPISEHNRLYWYRQTLGQGPEFLTYFQNEAQLEKSRLLSDRFSAERPKGSFSTLEIQRTEQGDSAMYLCASSSPRDRGRETQYFGPGTRLLVL.